What follows are 14 T cell receptor beta chains derived from one specimen sequenced in a study of blood T cell repertoires in COVID-19. Sequencing used immunoSEQ multiplex PCR; TCRdb keeps in-frame clones, though not all of them. The data show approximately 360,000 clones, about 89% seen once. Sequencing was performed on PBMCs or T cells enriched from blood (not recorded which). Receptor source: a middle-aged man in a cohort exposed to, infected with or recovered from COVID-19 (not recorded which).

The chain links TRBV21-1 to TRBJ2-3; TRBD2, as called in the table, went unchecked against the DNA. TRBV21-1 is shown as a pseudogene. This CDR3 contains 16 residues. CDR3 region: CASRKGGTSGTDTQYF. As DNA, the CDR3 is TGTGCCAGCAGGAAGGGAGGGACTAGCGGCACAGATACGCAGTATTTT.

V gene TRBV11-2 combines with J gene TRBJ2-7, with 7 positions matching TRBD1. Looked up from germline, CDR1 is SGHAT and CDR2 is FQNNGV. The junction had 1 base not matched to a gene; V was cut back by 1 base and J by 4 bases. CDR3 length: 13 residues. The CDR3 spells CASSLGDSYEQYF. The CDR3, as DNA: TGTGCCAGCAGCTTAGGGGACAGTTACGAGCAGTACTTC.

In this sample, this clone turned up a few times. The gene calls are TRBV2 and TRBJ1-5; no clear D gene. Trimming pared 4 bases from V and 4 bases from J, leaving 8 bases between. CDR1 is SNHLY, CDR2 FYNNEI, per germline. The CDR3 is 13 residues long. CDR3 protein: CASSASENQPQHF. Here the CDR3 DNA reads TGTGCCAGCAGTGCCAGCGAGAATCAGCCCCAGCATTTT.

V is TRBV6-1 and J is TRBJ2-7, with D tentatively TRBD2 (5 bases). This CDR3 contains 13 residues. Germline lookup yields CDR1 MNHNS and CDR2 SASEGT. V lost 0 bases and J 8 bases, leaving 11 bases between the germline ends. The CDR3 sequence is CASSEALGSKQYF. The CDR3 DNA follows: TGTGCCAGCAGTGAAGCTCTAGGGAGTAAGCAGTACTTC.

The chain has TRBV5-4 and TRBJ2-2; D is perhaps TRBD2 (6 bases). Germline CDR1 is SGHNT and CDR2 is YYREEE (reference sequence). Trimming cost V 4 bases and J 6 bases, with 10 bases left between them. The CDR3 is made up of 13 amino acids. In nucleotides, the CDR3 is TGTGCCAGCAGCCCGACTAGATCCGGGGAGCTGTTTTTT. Protein product: CASSPTRSGELFF.

This clone was recorded a few times. The chain carries TRBV30 and TRBJ1-2; weak D call: TRBD1 (6 bases). Between the trimmed V and J ends, which lost 0 bases and 7 bases, there was a span of 9 bases. From germline, CDR1 is GTSNPN and CDR2 SVGIG (reference sequence). There are 12 residues in the CDR3. The CDR3 DNA reads TGTGCCTGGAGTGTCAAACAGGGTGGCTACACCTTC. Translated: CAWSVKQGGYTF.

In the case of this clone: Other DNA sequences from this sample encode an identical CDR3 as well. V gene TRBV20-1 combines with J gene TRBJ2-3; D is uncertain. This CDR3 is 11 amino acids long. V was trimmed by 6 bases and J by 4 bases, leaving 8 bases between them. Per the germline V gene, CDR1 is DFQATT and CDR2 is SNEGSKA (reference sequence). In DNA, the CDR3 is TGCAGTGCCCCCCTTTCAGATACGCAGTATTTT. Amino acid sequence: CSAPLSDTQYF.

This sequence joins TRBV11-3 and TRBJ1-1, with a possible D match to TRBD1 (5 bases). Deletions cut 5 bases from V and 3 bases from J, with 10 bases between. This CDR3 contains 13 residues. Germline CDR1 and CDR2: SGHNT and YENEEA. The CDR3 bases are TGTGCCAGCAGCCCAGGGTTAGACACTGAAGCTTTCTTT. Translation gives CASSPGLDTEAFF. The full variable domain, with the rest looked up from reference TRBV11-3 and TRBJ1-1, is EAGVVQSPRYKIIEKKQPVAFWCNPISGHNTLYWYLQNLGQGPELLIRYENEEAVDDSQLPKDRFSAERLKGVDSTLKIQPAELGDSAVYLCASSPGLDTEAFFGQGTRLTVV.

This clone occurred a few times. The chain employs TRBV9 and TRBJ2-3; 13 bases fit TRBD2. The ends lost 4 bases at V and 6 bases at J; junction bases unmatched: 5. This CDR3 has 15 residues. Germline CDR1 is SGDLS and CDR2 is YYNGEE. CDR3 loop: CASSPGLAGADTQYF. The CDR3 coding sequence is TGTGCCAGCAGCCCAGGACTAGCGGGAGCGGATACGCAGTATTTT.

This chain uses TRBV7-9 with TRBJ2-7, with 7 bases aligning to TRBD1. The V gene's germline CDR1 is SEHNR and CDR2 FQNEAQ (reference sequence). The CDR3 contains 15 residues. J was trimmed by 5 bases and V by 5 bases; bases with no gene match: 12. The CDR3: CASSNIGQDGNEQYF. The CDR3 DNA follows: TGTGCCAGCAGCAATATCGGACAGGACGGCAACGAGCAGTACTTC.

The V call is TRBV14, the J call TRBJ1-5; D unresolved. V lost 5 bases and J lost 3, with 11 bases in between. Germline CDR1 is SGHDN and CDR2 is FVKESK. The CDR3 sequence is 14 residues long. DNA of the CDR3: TGTGCCAGCAGCGACAATACAAACAATCAGCCCCAGCATTTT. It is translated as CASSDNTNNQPQHF.

This rearrangement joins TRBV6-1 to TRBJ2-1; 11 bases map to TRBD2. Germline V gene lookup returns CDR1 MNHNS and CDR2 SASEGT. The J segment lost 9 bases and the V segment lost 4 bases, leaving 20 bases of the junction unmatched. This CDR3 region has 19 residues. Here the CDR3 DNA reads TGTGCCAGCAGTGCCCCCCCTAGGATACTAGCGGGAGAAGGTGGTGAGCAGTTCTTC. Its translation is CASSAPPRILAGEGGEQFF.

V is TRBV28 and J is TRBJ1-6; the D is unclear. V was trimmed by 2 bases and J by 0 bases, leaving 8 bases between them. Germline V gives CDR1 MDHEN, CDR2 SYDVKM. The CDR3 runs 16 residues. The CDR3 region has the DNA TGTGCCAGCAGTTTAAGTAGGAGCTCCTATAATTCACCCCTCCACTTT. Protein product: CASSLSRSSYNSPLHF.

This chain uses TRBV24-1 with TRBJ1-2, with D possibly matching TRBD1 (5 bases). This CDR3 is 12 amino acids long. CDR1 and CDR2 from the germline V gene are KGHDR and SFDVKD. V was cut by 4 bases and J by 4 bases, with 6 bases left in between. CDR3 DNA sequence: TGTGCCACCAGTGAAACAGGCTATGGCTACACCTTC. Translating gives CATSETGYGYTF.